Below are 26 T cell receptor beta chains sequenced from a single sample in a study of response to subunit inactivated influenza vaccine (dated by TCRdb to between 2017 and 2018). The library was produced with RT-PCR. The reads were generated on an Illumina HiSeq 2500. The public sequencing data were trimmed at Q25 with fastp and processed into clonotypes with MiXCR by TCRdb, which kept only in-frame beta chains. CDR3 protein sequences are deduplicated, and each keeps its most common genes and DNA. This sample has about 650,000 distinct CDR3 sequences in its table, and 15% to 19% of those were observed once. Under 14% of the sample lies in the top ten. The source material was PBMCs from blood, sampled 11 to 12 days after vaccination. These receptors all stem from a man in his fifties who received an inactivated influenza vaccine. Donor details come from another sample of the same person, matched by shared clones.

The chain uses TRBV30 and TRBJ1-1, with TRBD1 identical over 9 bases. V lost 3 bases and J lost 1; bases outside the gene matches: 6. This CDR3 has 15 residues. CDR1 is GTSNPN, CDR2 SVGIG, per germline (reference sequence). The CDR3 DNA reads TGTGCCTGGAGCGCCTTACAGGGGGCGAACACTGAAGCTTTCTTT. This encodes CAWSALQGANTEAFF.

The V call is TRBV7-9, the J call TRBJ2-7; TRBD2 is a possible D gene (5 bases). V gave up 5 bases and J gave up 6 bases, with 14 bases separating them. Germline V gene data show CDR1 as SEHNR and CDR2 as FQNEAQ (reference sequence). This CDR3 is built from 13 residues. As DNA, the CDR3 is TGTGCCAGCAGCCGAGCTAGAGGAGGCGAGCAGTACTTC. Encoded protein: CASSRARGGEQYF.

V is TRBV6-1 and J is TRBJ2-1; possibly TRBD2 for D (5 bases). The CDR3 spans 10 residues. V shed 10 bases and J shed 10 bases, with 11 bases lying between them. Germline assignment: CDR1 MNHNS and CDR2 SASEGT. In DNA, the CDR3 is TGTGCCACGAATTCGGGGGAGCAGTTCTTC. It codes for CATNSGEQFF.

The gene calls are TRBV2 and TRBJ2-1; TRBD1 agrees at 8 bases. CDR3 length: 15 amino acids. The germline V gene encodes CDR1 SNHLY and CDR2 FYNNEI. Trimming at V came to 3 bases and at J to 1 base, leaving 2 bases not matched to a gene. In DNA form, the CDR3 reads TGTGCCAGCAGTGAGTACAGGGGGTCCTACAATGAGCAGTTCTTC. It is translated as CASSEYRGSYNEQFF.

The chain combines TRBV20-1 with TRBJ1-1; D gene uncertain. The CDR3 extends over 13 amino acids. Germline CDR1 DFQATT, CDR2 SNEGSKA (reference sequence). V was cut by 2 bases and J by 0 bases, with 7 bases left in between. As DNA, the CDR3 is TGCAGTGCTAGACAAGTCATGAACACTGAAGCTTTCTTT. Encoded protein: CSARQVMNTEAFF.

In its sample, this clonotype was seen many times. CDR3 loop: CASSYAGGYTEAFF. DNA of the CDR3: TGTGCCAGCAGTTATGCCGGGGGCTACACTGAAGCTTTCTTT. The chain uses TRBV12-3 or TRBV12-4 and TRBJ1-1, with a possible D match to TRBD1 (6 bases). Trimming shortened V by 4 bases and J by 3 bases, and 12 bases separated the two germline ends. This CDR3 has 14 amino acids.

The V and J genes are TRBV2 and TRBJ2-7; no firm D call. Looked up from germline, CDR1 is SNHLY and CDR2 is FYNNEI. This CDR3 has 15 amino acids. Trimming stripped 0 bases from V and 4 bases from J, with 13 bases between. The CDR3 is CASSEAGLGSYEQYF. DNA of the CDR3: TGTGCCAGCAGTGAAGCAGGCCTAGGCTCTTACGAGCAGTACTTC.

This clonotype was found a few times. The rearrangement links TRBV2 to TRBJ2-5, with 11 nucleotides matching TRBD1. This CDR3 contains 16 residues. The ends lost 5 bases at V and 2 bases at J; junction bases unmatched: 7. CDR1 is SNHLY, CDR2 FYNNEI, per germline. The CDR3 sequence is CASSKGTGGPQETQYF. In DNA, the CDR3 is TGTGCCAGCAGTAAAGGGACAGGGGGTCCTCAAGAGACCCAGTACTTC.

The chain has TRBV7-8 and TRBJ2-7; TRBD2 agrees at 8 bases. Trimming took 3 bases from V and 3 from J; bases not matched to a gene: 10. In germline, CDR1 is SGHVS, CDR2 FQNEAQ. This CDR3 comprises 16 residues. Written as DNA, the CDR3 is TGTGCCAGCAGCTTCACGGCGTTAGCGGGACTCTACGAGCAGTACTTC. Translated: CASSFTALAGLYEQYF. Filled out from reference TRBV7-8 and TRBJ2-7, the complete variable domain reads GAGVSQSPRYKVAKRGQDVALRCDPISGHVSLFWYQQALGQGPEFLTYFQNEAQLDKSGLPSDRFFAERPEGSVSTLKIQRTQQEDSAVYLCASSFTALAGLYEQYFGPGTRLTVT.

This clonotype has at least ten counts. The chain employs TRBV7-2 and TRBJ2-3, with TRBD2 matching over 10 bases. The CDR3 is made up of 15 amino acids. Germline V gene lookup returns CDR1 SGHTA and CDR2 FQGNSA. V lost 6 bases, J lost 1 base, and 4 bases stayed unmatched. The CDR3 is CASSFTSGGTDTQYF. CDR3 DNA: TGTGCCAGCAGTTTCACTAGCGGGGGCACAGATACGCAGTATTTT.

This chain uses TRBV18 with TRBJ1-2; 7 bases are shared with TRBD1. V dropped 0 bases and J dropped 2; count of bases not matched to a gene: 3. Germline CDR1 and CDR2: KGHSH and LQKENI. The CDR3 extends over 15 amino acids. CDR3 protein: CASSPPGQSNYGYTF. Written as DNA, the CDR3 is TGTGCCAGCTCACCACCGGGACAGAGCAACTATGGCTACACCTTC.

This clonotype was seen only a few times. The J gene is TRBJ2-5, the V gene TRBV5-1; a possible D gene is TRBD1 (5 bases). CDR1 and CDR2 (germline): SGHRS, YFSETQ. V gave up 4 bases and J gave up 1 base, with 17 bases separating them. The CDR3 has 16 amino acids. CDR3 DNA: TGCGCCAGCAGCCTCAAAGTCAGGGAAATCCAAGAGACCCAGTACTTC. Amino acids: CASSLKVREIQETQYF.

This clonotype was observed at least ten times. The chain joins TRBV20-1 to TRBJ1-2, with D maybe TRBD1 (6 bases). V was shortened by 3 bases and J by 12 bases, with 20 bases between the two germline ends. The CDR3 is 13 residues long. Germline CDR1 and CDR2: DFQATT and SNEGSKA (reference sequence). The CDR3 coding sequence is TGCAGTGCTAGGGGGACATTTAGTCCTGGGGACACCTTC. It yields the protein CSARGTFSPGDTF.

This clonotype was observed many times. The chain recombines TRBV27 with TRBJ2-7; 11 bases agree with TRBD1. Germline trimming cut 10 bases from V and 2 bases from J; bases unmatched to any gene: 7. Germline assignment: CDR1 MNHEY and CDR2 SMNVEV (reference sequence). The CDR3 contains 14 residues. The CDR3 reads CATRGGQGAYEQYF. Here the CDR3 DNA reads TGTGCCACCCGAGGGGGACAGGGGGCCTACGAGCAGTACTTC.

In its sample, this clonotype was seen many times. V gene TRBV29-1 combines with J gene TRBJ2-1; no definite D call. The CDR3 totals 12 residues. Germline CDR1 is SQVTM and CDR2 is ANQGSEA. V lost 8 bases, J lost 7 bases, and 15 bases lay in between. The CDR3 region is CSYRGNQNEQFF. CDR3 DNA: TGCAGCTACCGCGGAAATCAGAATGAGCAGTTCTTC.

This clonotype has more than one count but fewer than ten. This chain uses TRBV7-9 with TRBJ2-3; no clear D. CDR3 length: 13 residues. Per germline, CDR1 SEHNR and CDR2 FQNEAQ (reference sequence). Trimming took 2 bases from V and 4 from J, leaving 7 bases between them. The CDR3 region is CASSLYNPDTQYF. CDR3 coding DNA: TGTGCCAGCAGCTTATATAATCCAGATACGCAGTATTTT.

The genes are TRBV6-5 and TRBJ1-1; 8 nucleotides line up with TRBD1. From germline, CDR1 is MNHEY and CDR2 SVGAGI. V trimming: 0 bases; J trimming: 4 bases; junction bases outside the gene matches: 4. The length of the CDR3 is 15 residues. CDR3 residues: CASSYSRTGSTEAFF. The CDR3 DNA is TGTGCCAGCAGTTACTCCCGGACAGGGAGCACTGAAGCTTTCTTT.

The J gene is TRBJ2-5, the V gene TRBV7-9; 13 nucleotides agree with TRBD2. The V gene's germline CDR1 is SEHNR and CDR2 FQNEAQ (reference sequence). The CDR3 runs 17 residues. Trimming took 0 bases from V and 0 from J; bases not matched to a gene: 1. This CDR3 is CASSLATSGGYQETQYF. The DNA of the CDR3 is TGTGCCAGCAGCTTAGCGACTAGCGGGGGGTACCAAGAGACCCAGTACTTC.

This chain's CDR3 is CSASVAGANEQFF. CDR3 nucleotides: TGCAGTGCTAGCGTAGCGGGTGCCAATGAGCAGTTCTTC. This chain joins TRBV20-1 and TRBJ2-1; 7 nucleotides match TRBD2. J lost 6 bases, V lost 3 bases, and 5 bases had no gene match. This CDR3 spans 13 amino acids. Germline lookup yields CDR1 DFQATT and CDR2 SNEGSKA (reference sequence).

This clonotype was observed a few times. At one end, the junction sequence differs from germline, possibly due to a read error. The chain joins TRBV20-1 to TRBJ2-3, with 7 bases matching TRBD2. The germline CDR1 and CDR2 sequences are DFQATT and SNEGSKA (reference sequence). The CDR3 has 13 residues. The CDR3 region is CSARTPSGRPGDF. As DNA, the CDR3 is TGCAGTGCTAGAACCCCTAGCGGAAGGCCCGGGGATTTT.

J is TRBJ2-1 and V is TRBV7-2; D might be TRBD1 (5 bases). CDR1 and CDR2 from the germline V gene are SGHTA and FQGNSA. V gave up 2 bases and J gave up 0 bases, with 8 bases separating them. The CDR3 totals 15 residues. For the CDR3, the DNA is TGTGCCAGCAGCTTAAGGGGTCACTCCTACAATGAGCAGTTCTTC. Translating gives CASSLRGHSYNEQFF. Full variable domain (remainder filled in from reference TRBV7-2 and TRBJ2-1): GAGVSQSPSNKVTEKGKDVELRCDPISGHTALYWYRQSLGQGLEFLIYFQGNSAPDKSGLPSDRFSAERTGGSVSTLTIQRTQQEDSAVYLCASSLRGHSYNEQFFGPGTRLTVL.

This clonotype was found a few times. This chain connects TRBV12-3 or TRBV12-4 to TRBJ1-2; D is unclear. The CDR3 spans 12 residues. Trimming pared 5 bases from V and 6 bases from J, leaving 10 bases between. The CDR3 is CASSPGLHGYTF. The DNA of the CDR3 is TGTGCCAGCAGTCCTGGGCTGCATGGCTACACCTTC.

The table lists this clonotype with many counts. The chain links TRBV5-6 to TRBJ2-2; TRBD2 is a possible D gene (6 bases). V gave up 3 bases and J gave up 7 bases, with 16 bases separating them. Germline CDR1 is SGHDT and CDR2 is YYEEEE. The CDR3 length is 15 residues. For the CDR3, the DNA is TGTGCCAGCAGCTGGACTTCGGGGGAGAACGGGGAGCTGTTTTTT. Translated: CASSWTSGENGELFF.

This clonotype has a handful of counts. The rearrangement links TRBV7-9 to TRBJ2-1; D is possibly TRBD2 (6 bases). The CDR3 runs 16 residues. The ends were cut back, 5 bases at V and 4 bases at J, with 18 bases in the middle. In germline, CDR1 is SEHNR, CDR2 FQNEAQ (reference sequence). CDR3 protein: CASSGALDGGYNEQFF. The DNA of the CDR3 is TGTGCCAGCAGCGGGGCTTTGGATGGGGGGTACAATGAGCAGTTCTTC.

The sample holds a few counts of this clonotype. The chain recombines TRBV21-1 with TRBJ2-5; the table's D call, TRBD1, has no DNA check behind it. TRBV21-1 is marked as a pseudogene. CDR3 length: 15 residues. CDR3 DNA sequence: TGTGCCAGCAGCAAAGTGGCCGGGACAGAAGAGACCCAGTACTTC. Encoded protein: CASSKVAGTEETQYF.

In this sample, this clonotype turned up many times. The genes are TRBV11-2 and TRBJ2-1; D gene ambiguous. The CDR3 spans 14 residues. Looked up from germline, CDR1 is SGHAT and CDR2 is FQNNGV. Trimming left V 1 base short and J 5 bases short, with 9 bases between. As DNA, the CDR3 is TGTGCCAGCAGCTTAGTTTGGGGAAACAATGAGCAGTTCTTC. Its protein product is CASSLVWGNNEQFF.